The 18 T cell receptor beta chains in this list originate from one sample, sequenced in a study of T cell changes during pregnancy in multiple sclerosis. Assay used: immunoSEQ multiplex PCR; TCRdb lists only in-frame clones, some missing. The table records approximately 28,000 clones, roughly nine tenths of them present only once. The material was peripheral blood, obtained in the first trimester of pregnancy. Receptor source: a female donor in good health, enrolled as a control in a pregnancy study.

The chain employs TRBV6-5 and TRBJ2-1; 8 nucleotides match TRBD1. The CDR3 is 16 residues long. Germline lookup yields CDR1 MNHEY and CDR2 SVGAGI. The trim removed 0 bases at V and 4 bases at J, leaving 5 bases unmatched. DNA for the CDR3: TGTGCCAGCAGTTACTCCGACAGGGGAAAATACAATGAGCAGTTCTTC. This gives the protein CASSYSDRGKYNEQFF.

V is TRBV30 and J is TRBJ1-4; D possibly corresponds to TRBD1 (6 bases). Trimming left V 2 bases short and J 10 bases short, with 14 bases between. CDR3 length: 13 residues. Germline V gene lookup returns CDR1 GTSNPN and CDR2 SVGIG (reference sequence). This CDR3 is CAWSPGGRGKLFF. DNA for the CDR3: TGTGCCTGGAGTCCGGGGGGCCGGGGAAAACTGTTTTTT.

The chain has TRBV6-6 and TRBJ1-6; 7 bases map to TRBD1. After removal of 6 bases from V and 5 bases from J, the junction contained 7 bases not matched to a gene. The V gene's germline CDR1 is MNHNY and CDR2 SVGAGI (reference sequence). The CDR3 runs to 15 residues. DNA for the CDR3: TGTGCCAGCAGACAAGGGGGCAGGGATAATTCACCCCTCCACTTT. Translated: CASRQGGRDNSPLHF.

This chain links TRBV5-8 with TRBJ1-6; maybe TRBD1 (5 bases). The V gene's germline CDR1 is SGHTS and CDR2 YDEGEE. The CDR3 totals 15 residues. V dropped 0 bases and J dropped 7 bases, with 11 bases sitting between them. The CDR3 bases are TGTGCCAGCAGCTTGGGTTTGGGGGGGAATTCACCCCTCCACTTT. Translating it yields CASSLGLGGNSPLHF.

The chain is built from TRBV9 and TRBJ2-1, with a possible D match to TRBD2 (6 bases). V lost 0 bases, J lost 5 bases, and 12 bases lay in between. CDR1 and CDR2 from the germline V gene are SGDLS and YYNGEE. This CDR3 contains 15 residues. CDR3 amino acids: CASSVGLAANNEQFF. The CDR3 nucleotides read TGTGCCAGCAGCGTAGGGTTAGCGGCAAACAATGAGCAGTTCTTC.

V and J are TRBV5-1 and TRBJ2-7; 8 bases are shared with TRBD2. There are 16 residues in the CDR3. Trimming at V came to 0 bases and at J to 1 base, leaving 6 bases not matched to a gene. CDR1 is SGHRS and CDR2 is YFSETQ in the germline V gene. The DNA for the CDR3 is TGCGCCAGCAGCTTGGCCAGGACTAGCCTTTCCTACGAGCAGTACTTC. Translating it yields CASSLARTSLSYEQYF.

V is TRBV19 and J is TRBJ1-1; 7 positions agree with TRBD1. CDR1 is LNHDA, CDR2 SQIVND, per germline (reference sequence). V was pared by 3 bases and J by 10 bases, with 8 bases of the junction left unmatched. CDR3 length equals 13 residues. Here the CDR3 reads CASSMRGAGGAFF. In DNA, the CDR3 is TGTGCCAGTAGTATGCGCGGAGCAGGGGGAGCTTTCTTT.

Points on this clone: The sample carries other DNA sequences with the same CDR3. The chain recombines TRBV5-1 with TRBJ2-7; weak D call: TRBD1 (6 bases). Germline values: CDR1 SGHRS, CDR2 YFSETQ. CDR3 size: 14 residues. Trimming removed 0 bases at V and 2 bases at J, with 9 bases between. The CDR3 region has the DNA TGCGCCAGCAGCTTGGCTGGGGGCCCCTACGAGCAGTACTTC. It specifies CASSLAGGPYEQYF.

V gene TRBV30 combines with J gene TRBJ1-2; the match to TRBD1 covers 12 bases. Trimming cost V 3 bases and J 7 bases; bases outside gene matches: 6. Germline V gene data show CDR1 as GTSNPN and CDR2 as SVGIG (reference sequence). The CDR3 has 14 amino acids. The CDR3 nucleotides are TGTGCCTGGAGAGTAGGGACAGGGGGCCTTGGCTACACCTTC. Residues: CAWRVGTGGLGYTF.

This clone was detected a few times. The chain joins TRBV27 to TRBJ1-6, with D possibly matching TRBD1 (5 bases). CDR1 is MNHEY, CDR2 SMNVEV, per germline (reference sequence). This CDR3 spans 15 amino acids. The V end lost 3 bases, the J end lost 5 bases, and 11 bases lay between the germline ends. CDR3 protein: CASSFRAANNSPLHF. The DNA for the CDR3 is TGTGCCAGCAGTTTCAGGGCAGCCAATAATTCACCCCTCCACTTT.

This chain joins TRBV6-1 and TRBJ2-1; 15 bases line up with TRBD2. This CDR3 is built from 15 residues. The V gene end was trimmed by 4 bases and the J gene end by 8 bases; junction bases not matched to a gene: 3. Germline values: CDR1 MNHNS, CDR2 SASEGT. The CDR3 protein is CASSAGLAGGHEQFF. The DNA of the CDR3 is TGTGCCAGCAGTGCGGGACTAGCGGGAGGCCATGAGCAGTTCTTC.

The genes are TRBV18 and TRBJ1-1; D is possibly TRBD1 (6 bases). Germline CDR1 is KGHSH and CDR2 is LQKENI. Trimming left V 2 bases short and J 0 bases short, with 13 bases between. The CDR3 consists of 16 residues. The CDR3 DNA reads as TGTGCCAGCTCACCAGGTATACAGGGCATGAACACTGAAGCTTTCTTT. Translation: CASSPGIQGMNTEAFF.

This clone appeared a few times. The genes are TRBV5-1 and TRBJ2-2; 13 nucleotides line up with TRBD2. Losses at the gene ends were 5 bases for V and 3 bases for J; bases not matched to a gene: 4. Germline V gives CDR1 SGHRS, CDR2 YFSETQ. The CDR3 extends over 16 amino acids. CDR3 bases: TGCGCCAGCAGAGGGACTAGCGGGGCCTACACCGGGGAGCTGTTTTTT. This translates into CASRGTSGAYTGELFF.

This chain uses TRBV9 with TRBJ1-3; weak D call: TRBD1 (5 bases). The CDR3 extends over 15 amino acids. Trimming removed 0 bases at V and 4 bases at J, with 11 bases between. CDR1 is SGDLS and CDR2 is YYNGEE in the germline V gene. The CDR3 region has the DNA TGTGCCAGCAGCGTAGCTGGGGGAGGGGGAAACACCATATATTTT. Translated: CASSVAGGGGNTIYF. The full variable domain, in which reference TRBV9 and TRBJ1-3 provide the parts outside the CDR3, is DSGVTQTPKHLITATGQRVTLRCSPRSGDLSVYWYQQSLDQGLQFLIQYYNGEERAKGNILERFSAQQFPDLHSELNLSSLELGDSALYFCASSVAGGGGNTIYFGEGSWLTVV.

The rearrangement links TRBV10-3 to TRBJ2-3; a weak D match, TRBD2 (7 bases). Trimming removed 3 bases from V and 1 base from J, with 14 bases in between. The CDR3 consists of 16 residues. From germline, CDR1 is ENHRY and CDR2 SYGVKD. CDR3 DNA: TGTGCCATCAGTGAAAGGGGGGGTATCGGCACAGATACGCAGTATTTT. Its translation: CAISERGGIGTDTQYF.

Here the CDR3 DNA reads TGTGCCAGCAGTTGGGACAGGACAACTAATGAAAAACTGTTTTTT. Protein sequence: CASSWDRTTNEKLFF. This chain connects TRBV27 to TRBJ1-4, with TRBD1 matching over 8 bases. Germline CDR1 is MNHEY and CDR2 is SMNVEV (reference sequence). The CDR3 runs to 15 residues. The ends lost 4 bases at V and 0 bases at J; junction bases unmatched: 1.

V is TRBV11-3 and J is TRBJ2-3; D remains ambiguous. The CDR3 consists of 12 residues. Germline assignment: CDR1 SGHNT and CDR2 YENEEA. V gave up 4 bases and J gave up 3 bases, with 5 bases separating them. CDR3 region: CASSSGTDTQYF. The CDR3 DNA follows: TGTGCCAGCAGCTCAGGAACAGATACGCAGTATTTT.

This chain links TRBV9 with TRBJ1-1; 7 nucleotides line up with TRBD1. With 0 bases clipped from V and 4 bases from J, the junction kept 6 bases outside the gene matches. CDR3 length: 15 residues. Germline assignment: CDR1 SGDLS and CDR2 YYNGEE. The CDR3 here is CASSVDTGDITEAFF. CDR3 sequence (DNA): TGTGCCAGCAGCGTAGACACAGGGGATATCACTGAAGCTTTCTTT. The full variable domain, in which reference TRBV9 and TRBJ1-1 provide the parts outside the CDR3, is DSGVTQTPKHLITATGQRVTLRCSPRSGDLSVYWYQQSLDQGLQFLIQYYNGEERAKGNILERFSAQQFPDLHSELNLSSLELGDSALYFCASSVDTGDITEAFFGQGTRLTVV.